A selection of T cell receptor beta chains follows, all from one sample in a study of blood T cell repertoires in COVID-19. TCRdb keeps only in-frame clones here, not all; method: immunoSEQ multiplex PCR. Of about 74,000 clones in the sample, approximately 80% were seen once. Sequencing input: peripheral blood. These receptors originate from a human donor in a cohort sampled during active COVID-19. The CDR3 runs from the conserved cysteine through the conserved F or W. A D gene is named only where the DNA matches it firmly. Size is stated for part of the rows, as once, few or many counts, or as a class when the clone is expanded.

. | TRBJ1-2 | . | TRBV4-3 | TGCGCCAGCAGCCAAGAGGTGGGGGAGGCTGGCTACACCTTC | CASSQEVGEAGYTF
. | TRBJ2-6 | . | TRBV4-2 | TGTGCCAGCAGCCTCGGACAAACTAACTCTGGGGCCAACGTCCTGACTTTC | CASSLGQTNSGANVLTF
. | TRBJ1-3 | once | TRBV5-5 | TGTGCCAGCAGCTTGGCTAACTCTGGAAACACCATATATTTT | CASSLANSGNTIYF
TRBD1 | TRBJ2-1 | . | TRBV5-6 | TGTGCCAGCAGCCGGGGACAGACCTACAATGAGCAGTTCTTC | CASSRGQTYNEQFF
. | TRBJ1-1 | . | TRBV6-6 | TGTGCCAGCAGTTACCCGAGTACGGCTTTCTTT | CASSYPSTAFF
TRBD1 | TRBJ1-2 | . | TRBV19 | TGTGCCAGTAGTATGGACAGGGTGAGCTATGGCTACACCTTC | CASSMDRVSYGYTF
. | TRBJ2-7 | . | TRBV7-6 | TGTGCCAGCAGCTCTACCCCCCCCCGAGGCTCCTACGAGCAGTACTTC | CASSSTPPRGSYEQYF
TRBD2 | TRBJ2-7 | . | TRBV2 | TGTGCCAGCAGTCCTAGCGGGAGAAACGAGCAGTACTTC | CASSPSGRNEQYF
. | TRBJ2-4 | . | TRBV11-2 | TGTGCCAGCAGCGGGGTTAGGGGCGCGGCTATTCAGTACTTC | CASSGVRGAAIQYF
. | TRBJ1-1 | . | TRBV30 | TGTGCCTGGGCAAGACAGAACACTGAAGCTTTCTTT | CAWARQNTEAFF
. | TRBJ1-5 | few | TRBV28 | TGTGCCAGCAGTTCACCGCAGGGGATGGATCAGCCCCAGCATTTT | CASSSPQGMDQPQHF
TRBD1 | TRBJ2-7 | . | TRBV7-9 | TGTGCCTGGGCGGCAGGGGGCAGGGAGCAGTACTTC | CAWAAGGREQYF
TRBD1 | TRBJ1-2 | . | TRBV28 | TGTGCCAGCAGTTTAAGGACAGGGTGGGACTATGGCTACACCTTC | CASSLRTGWDYGYTF
. | TRBJ1-6 | few | TRBV19 | TGTGCCAGTAGTATTAACAGCTATAATTCACCCCTCCACTTT | CASSINSYNSPLHF
TRBD2 | TRBJ2-5 | . | TRBV5-1 | TGCGCCAGCAGCGCCGGACGAGGGACTAGCGGGAGGACCCTCCAAGAGACCCAGTACTTC | CASSAGRGTSGRTLQETQYF
. | TRBJ2-3 | . | TRBV28 | TGTGCCAGCAGTTCGTTGGAGGCCACAGATACGCAGTATTTT | CASSSLEATDTQYF
TRBD1 | TRBJ2-3 | . | TRBV5-6 | TGTGCCAGCAGCCAACTACAGGGGACAGATACGCAGTATTTT | CASSQLQGTDTQYF
TRBD2 | TRBJ2-7 | . | TRBV6-2/TRBV6-3 | TGTGCCAGCAGTTACGGAGCTAGCGGGATCTACGAGCAGTACTTC | CASSYGASGIYEQYF
TRBD1 | TRBJ2-5 | . | TRBV19 | TGTGCCAGTAGTAGCCGACAGGGCTTAGAGACCCAGTACTTC | CASSSRQGLETQYF
TRBD1 | TRBJ1-5 | . | TRBV15 | TGTGCCACCAGCCCCGTCAATTTAGGGACAGGGTTTTCTAGACCCCAGCATTTT | CATSPVNLGTGFSRPQHF
TRBD2 | TRBJ2-7 | . | TRBV6-5 | TGTGCCAGCAGTTACTCAGGCGGGAGTGGCGAGCAGTACTTC | CASSYSGGSGEQYF
. | TRBJ1-1 | . | TRBV30 | TGTGCCTGGAGTGTCCAAGGGGACACTGAAGCTTTCTTT | CAWSVQGDTEAFF
. | TRBJ2-7 | . | TRBV6-5 | TGTGCCAGCAGTTACTCGAGAGACTACGAGCAGTACTTC | CASSYSRDYEQYF
TRBD2 | TRBJ2-7 | medium-sized | TRBV4-1 | TGCGCCAGCAGCCCGACCCCGGGACTAGCGGGAGGGTCCCCCTACGAGCAGTACTTC | CASSPTPGLAGGSPYEQYF
. | TRBJ2-2 | few | TRBV5-8 | TGTGCCAGCAGCCCCGGGACTGCACGGGACACCGGGGAGCTGTTTTTT | CASSPGTARDTGELFF
. | TRBJ2-7 | . | TRBV7-9 | TGTGCCAGCAGCTTAGGTGGGGCCGGGCAGTACTTC | CASSLGGAGQYF
. | TRBJ1-5 | . | TRBV5-1 | TGCGCCAGCAGCTTGGAAGGGGTTGGCAATCAGCCCCAGCATTTT | CASSLEGVGNQPQHF
. | TRBJ2-1 | . | TRBV11-3 | TGTGCCAGCAGCATAGGCGGACAGAGGACCTATGAGCAGTTCTTC | CASSIGGQRTYEQFF
TRBD2 | TRBJ2-7 | . | TRBV9 | TGTGCCAGCAGCGCAAACCCAACTAGCGTCTACGAGCAGTACTTC | CASSANPTSVYEQYF
TRBD2 | TRBJ2-5 | once | TRBV15 | TGTGCCACCAGCAGAGTTATAGCGGGAGGGCTGGAGACCCAGTACTTC | CATSRVIAGGLETQYF
TRBD2 | TRBJ2-3 | . | TRBV27 | TGTGCCAGCCTGGGACTAGCGGGAGGGCCGGAAGATACGCAGTATTTT | CASLGLAGGPEDTQYF
TRBD1 | TRBJ1-4 | . | TRBV5-1 | TGCGCCAGCAGCTTGGAGGGACAGGGGAATGAAAAACTGTTTTTT | CASSLEGQGNEKLFF
. | TRBJ2-6 | . | TRBV27 | TGTGCCAGCACCCTCTCTGGGGCCAACGTCCTGACTTTC | CASTLSGANVLTF
TRBD1 | TRBJ1-1 | few | TRBV4-3 | TGCGCCAGCAGCCTAGATACAGGGGGGGTATCTGAAGCTTTCTTT | CASSLDTGGVSEAFF
TRBD2 | TRBJ2-1 | . | TRBV11-2 | TGTGCCAGCAGCTCTTGGACTAGCGGGGCCTCCTACAATGAGCAGTTCTTC | CASSSWTSGASYNEQFF
TRBD1 | TRBJ1-3 | few | TRBV7-2 | TGTGCCAGCAGCTACAATCAGGGGGCCGGAAACACCATATATTTT | CASSYNQGAGNTIYF
. | TRBJ2-7 | . | TRBV5-1 | TGCGCCAGCAGCCTCCCCAGCTGGGGAGTCGAGCAGTACTTC | CASSLPSWGVEQYF
. | TRBJ1-2 | . | TRBV27 | TGTGCCAGCAGGGGGGGTCATGACTACACCTTC | CASRGGHDYTF